This TCR beta chain is from a study of shared clonotypes between healthy human individuals. Whole-study findings and limits: The sharing of about 5% of naive CD4 clonotypes was seen across a handful of donors.

Germline V gene data show CDR1 as MNHNY and CDR2 as SVGAGI (reference sequence). V lost 7 bases, J lost 5 bases, and 10 bases stayed unmatched. The CDR3 extends over 15 amino acids. The assay ran at deep level. Clones were read by immunoSEQ multiplex PCR, and TCRdb kept only the in-frame ones, dropping some. The sample holds some 350,000 clones, over 65% seen once. A word on this clone: Its antigen is not known.

The chain employs TRBV6-6 and TRBJ2-2; 7 bases line up with TRBD1. The source material was memory CD4+ T cells sorted from blood. The subset is: CD45RA-negative fraction. The sequence derives from a man aged 30 to 45 in good health. The CDR3 nucleotides are TGTGCCAGCACCTACAATGCAGGGGGTACCGGGGAGCTGTTTTTT. It is translated as CASTYNAGGTGELFF.